This paragraph reports one T cell receptor beta chain. Its target is unknown. This sample stems from a study of radiotherapy plus CTLA-4 blockade in lung cancer. Study summary: For 15% to 20% of patients, objective responses occurred, and approximately 30% had disease control.

Germline V CDR1 and CDR2: SEHNR, FQNEAQ (reference sequence). The germline V and J ends were trimmed by 4 bases and 1 base, with 13 bases remaining between them. The length of the CDR3 is 16 residues. Assay used: immunoSEQ multiplex PCR; TCRdb lists only in-frame clones, some missing. The sample holds 70,000 to 95,000 clones, over 80% seen once. General study points: In blood, tumor-derived TCR clones expanded after radiotherapy plus ipilimumab.

V and J are TRBV7-9 and TRBJ2-2; D remains ambiguous. The sequences come from peripheral blood, collected from a patient treated with radiotherapy plus ipilimumab. This TCR was sampled from a human donor with non-small cell lung cancer that progressed on radiotherapy plus ipilimumab. CDR3 amino acids: CASSWKWAENTGELFF. In nucleotides, the CDR3 is TGTGCCAGCAGCTGGAAATGGGCGGAGAACACCGGGGAGCTGTTTTTT.